These 27 T cell receptor beta chains share one sample of origin, sequenced in a study of T cell responses to AZD1222 COVID-19 vaccine. Here immunoSEQ multiplex PCR was the method, and the copy in TCRdb shows in-frame clones only, minus some. The table records tens of thousands of clones, approximately 89% of them present only once. Sequencing used peripheral blood, obtained 28 days after the second AZD1222 dose. The origin of the receptors is an adult who received the AZD1222 COVID-19 vaccine.

The chain couples TRBV5-1 to TRBJ1-2; no firm D call. Germline CDR1 is SGHRS and CDR2 is YFSETQ. Trimming stripped 6 bases from V and 5 bases from J, with 14 bases between. This CDR3 comprises 13 residues. The CDR3 loop is CASNPSGGYGYTF. The CDR3 DNA sequence: TGCGCCAGCAATCCGAGTGGCGGATATGGCTACACCTTC.

This clone occurred a few times. The chain couples TRBV7-9 to TRBJ2-2; D remains unclear. Trimming took 1 base from V and 2 from J, leaving 8 bases between them. The CDR3 is made up of 15 amino acids. CDR1 and CDR2 from the germline V gene are SEHNR and FQNEAQ (reference sequence). The CDR3, as DNA: TGTGCCAGCAGCTTAGATGCAGAAAACACCGGGGAGCTGTTTTTT. This encodes CASSLDAENTGELFF.

This clone was seen a single time. V gene TRBV5-6 combines with J gene TRBJ2-7; 10 bases map to TRBD1. Germline values: CDR1 SGHDT, CDR2 YYEEEE. This CDR3 has 17 amino acids. V shed 0 bases, J shed 1 base, and the junction held 7 bases outside the gene matches. The CDR3 DNA follows: TGTGCCAGCAGCTTGGCCCGGGGACAGGGGTTTTCCTACGAGCAGTACGTC. It is translated as CASSLARGQGFSYEQYV.

The chain couples TRBV2 to TRBJ2-1; 9 positions match TRBD2. This CDR3 is 14 amino acids long. With 5 bases clipped from V and 8 bases from J, the junction kept 7 bases outside the gene matches. Looked up from germline, CDR1 is SNHLY and CDR2 is FYNNEI. CDR3 sequence (DNA): TGTGCCAGCAGTTGGACTAGCGTTACTGATGAGCAGTTCTTC. Translated, it gives CASSWTSVTDEQFF.

The chain uses TRBV30 and TRBJ2-3, with 9 bases identical to TRBD2. The germline gives CDR1 GTSNPN, CDR2 SVGIG (reference sequence). This CDR3 contains 15 residues. After removal of 2 bases from V and 8 bases from J, the junction contained 11 bases not matched to a gene. In DNA form, the CDR3 reads TGTGCCTGGAGTTATAGCGGGGGAGCTACCAGTACGCAGTATTTT. Translated: CAWSYSGGATSTQYF.

CDR3 nucleotide sequence: TGTGCCAGCTCAGACTCCCTACCGAATTCCTACGAGCAGTACTTC. It yields the protein CASSDSLPNSYEQYF. The chain carries TRBV18 and TRBJ2-7; no clear D. Trimming removed 5 bases at V and 1 base at J, with 15 bases between. Germline V gene data show CDR1 as KGHSH and CDR2 as LQKENI. The CDR3 totals 15 residues.

The chain couples TRBV5-1 to TRBJ1-6; 9 bases map to TRBD1. The CDR3 runs to 16 residues. The V and J ends lost 1 base and 9 bases, in that order; junction bases with no gene match: 8. Germline V gene lookup returns CDR1 SGHRS and CDR2 YFSETQ. This CDR3 is CASSLIGTGGVSPLHF. The CDR3, as DNA: TGCGCCAGCAGCTTGATAGGAACAGGGGGCGTTTCACCCCTCCACTTT.

This chain connects TRBV30 to TRBJ2-1, with 11 nucleotides matching TRBD2. J gave up 7 bases and V 1 base, and 15 bases lay outside the gene matches. This CDR3 is built from 18 residues. Germline V lookup: CDR1 GTSNPN, CDR2 SVGIG (reference sequence). Here the CDR3 DNA reads TGTGCCTGGAGTGCCCGACGGCCGACTAGCGGGAAACCTAATGAGCAGTTCTTC. Translation: CAWSARRPTSGKPNEQFF.

The rearrangement joins TRBV6-6 to TRBJ2-1; D might be TRBD2 (5 bases). CDR1 is MNHNY and CDR2 is SVGAGI in the germline V gene (reference sequence). Trimming shortened V by 11 bases and J by 0 bases, and 14 bases separated the two germline ends. The length of the CDR3 is 14 residues. CDR3 amino acids: CASRAESSYNEQFF. The CDR3 nucleotides read TGTGCCTCAAGAGCGGAGAGCTCCTACAATGAGCAGTTCTTC.

This clone was recorded once. This chain joins TRBV5-4 and TRBJ1-3; D is perhaps TRBD1 (5 bases). Per germline, CDR1 SGHNT and CDR2 YYREEE (reference sequence). This CDR3 comprises 14 residues. The V end lost 6 bases, the J end lost 5 bases, and 15 bases lay between the germline ends. The CDR3 DNA is TGTGCCAGCACCACGGCGGGGGGGAGAAACACCATATATTTT. Translating it yields CASTTAGGRNTIYF.

The chain combines TRBV15 with TRBJ1-3; D might be TRBD1 (5 bases). CDR1 LNHNV and CDR2 YYDKDF come from the germline V gene (reference sequence). The length of the CDR3 is 16 residues. V gave up 1 base and J gave up 2 bases, with 12 bases separating them. The CDR3 DNA reads as TGTGCCACCAGCAGAGCGGGGCCCGCCACTGGAAACACCATATATTTT. This encodes CATSRAGPATGNTIYF.

V and J are TRBV7-3 and TRBJ2-3; D not certain. V lost 1 base and J 6 bases, leaving 5 bases between the germline ends. CDR3 length equals 12 residues. Germline V gene lookup returns CDR1 SGHTA and CDR2 FQGTGA. The CDR3 spells CASSLMGDTQYF. The CDR3 DNA follows: TGTGCCAGCAGCTTAATGGGGGATACGCAGTATTTT.

The DNA of the CDR3 is TGTGCCAGCAGCTCAGAGGTCCGACAGGGGGCAGGTGGAAACACCATATATTTT. This codes for CASSSEVRQGAGGNTIYF. V usage is TRBV9 and J usage is TRBJ1-3; 10 positions match TRBD1. This CDR3 has 18 residues. The J segment lost 3 bases and the V segment lost 4 bases, leaving 13 bases of the junction unmatched. The germline gives CDR1 SGDLS, CDR2 YYNGEE. Together with reference TRBV9 and TRBJ1-3, the CDR3 gives the full variable domain: DSGVTQTPKHLITATGQRVTLRCSPRSGDLSVYWYQQSLDQGLQFLIQYYNGEERAKGNILERFSAQQFPDLHSELNLSSLELGDSALYFCASSSEVRQGAGGNTIYFGEGSWLTVV.

The chain has TRBV5-1 and TRBJ1-1; no definite D call. Between the trimmed V and J ends, which lost 2 bases and 4 bases, there was a span of 9 bases. CDR1 is SGHRS and CDR2 is YFSETQ in the germline V gene. This CDR3 comprises 13 residues. Here the CDR3 reads CASSLIGSTEAFF. The CDR3, as DNA: TGCGCCAGCAGCTTAATCGGGAGCACTGAAGCTTTCTTT.

The V gene is TRBV5-4, the J gene TRBJ2-3; D gene ambiguous. The V end lost 3 bases, the J end lost 6 bases, and 11 bases lay between the germline ends. This CDR3 region has 13 residues. Germline V gene sequence: CDR1 SGHNT, CDR2 YYREEE (reference sequence). CDR3 protein: CASSSLRLDTQYF. For the CDR3, the DNA is TGTGCCAGCAGCTCCCTGAGGTTGGATACGCAGTATTTT.

The chain is built from TRBV5-1 and TRBJ2-2; D ambiguous. Trimming left V 6 bases short and J 1 base short, with 7 bases between. The CDR3 spans 13 residues. Germline CDR1 and CDR2: SGHRS and YFSETQ. DNA of the CDR3: TGCGCCAGCACGGAGTTGAACACCGGGGAGCTGTTTTTT. Its translation: CASTELNTGELFF.

The chain has TRBV9 and TRBJ2-3; D gene uncertain. V lost 3 bases, J lost 6 bases, and 11 bases lay in between. The germline CDR1 and CDR2 sequences are SGDLS and YYNGEE. The CDR3 extends over 13 amino acids. The CDR3 DNA reads as TGTGCCAGCAGCGGGGCCCCGTTGGATACGCAGTATTTT. Encoded protein: CASSGAPLDTQYF.

The chain joins TRBV9 to TRBJ2-5; TRBD1 or TRBD2 may be the D gene (5 bases each). Germline lookup yields CDR1 SGDLS and CDR2 YYNGEE. The ends were cut back, 0 bases at V and 5 bases at J, with 11 bases in the middle. The CDR3 totals 14 residues. In nucleotides, the CDR3 is TGTGCCAGCAGCGTAGTGGGGGTAGGGGAGACCCAGTACTTC. Translated: CASSVVGVGETQYF.

A single count supports this clone. The chain employs TRBV5-4 and TRBJ1-2; TRBD1 matches at 12 bases. CDR1 SGHNT and CDR2 YYREEE come from the germline V gene (reference sequence). This CDR3 has 17 amino acids. The V segment lost 4 bases and the J segment 5 bases; nucleotides outside the gene matches: 12. The CDR3 loop is CASSPHRDRGRGYGYTF. The CDR3, as DNA: TGTGCCAGCAGCCCGCATCGGGACAGGGGGCGTGGGTATGGCTACACCTTC.

This chain links TRBV30 with TRBJ2-2; D is undetermined. V lost 3 bases and J lost 7, with 12 bases in between. Per the germline V gene, CDR1 is GTSNPN and CDR2 is SVGIG (reference sequence). CDR3 length: 13 amino acids. The CDR3 here is CAWSLSLGGELFF. The CDR3 DNA is TGTGCCTGGAGCTTGAGCCTGGGCGGGGAGCTGTTTTTT.

The chain is built from TRBV5-1 and TRBJ2-7; D is undetermined. Germline CDR1 SGHRS, CDR2 YFSETQ. This CDR3 has 14 residues. V lost 4 bases and J lost 0, with 11 bases in between. Here the CDR3 DNA reads TGCGCCAGCAGCGGTGCAGGTTTCTCCTACGAGCAGTACTTC. This gives the protein CASSGAGFSYEQYF.

This clone occurred once. The chain employs TRBV10-3 and TRBJ1-1, with D possibly matching TRBD1 (5 bases). Trimming shortened V by 6 bases and J by 3 bases, and 14 bases separated the two germline ends. Germline loops: CDR1 ENHRY, CDR2 SYGVKD. This CDR3 comprises 14 residues. CDR3 DNA sequence: TGTGCCATCAGCGCGCGGGGAGGGGACACTGAAGCTTTCTTT. Its protein is CAISARGGDTEAFF.

This clone was counted a few times. The chain combines TRBV19 with TRBJ2-6, with D possibly TRBD1 on 6 matching bases. This CDR3 region has 17 residues. V lost 5 bases, J lost 0 bases, and 14 bases lay in between. Per germline, CDR1 LNHDA and CDR2 SQIVND (reference sequence). The DNA of the CDR3 is TGTGCCAGTAGTGGACCGGGACACAACTCTGGGGCCAACGTCCTGACTTTC. Its protein product is CASSGPGHNSGANVLTF.

The rearrangement uses TRBV7-2 and TRBJ2-5; 10 nucleotides align to TRBD1. This CDR3 contains 15 residues. After removal of 3 bases from V and 2 bases from J, the junction contained 3 bases not matched to a gene. CDR1 and CDR2 from the germline V gene are SGHTA and FQGNSA. The CDR3 DNA reads as TGTGCCAGCAGCTTCGACAGGGGGCTTCAAGAGACCCAGTACTTC. Translated: CASSFDRGLQETQYF.

This chain links TRBV7-9 with TRBJ2-3, with D possibly called TRBD1 or TRBD2 (6 bases each). V lost 0 bases and J lost 1, with 17 bases in between. The germline gives CDR1 SEHNR, CDR2 FQNEAQ (reference sequence). This CDR3 spans 18 amino acids. CDR3 sequence: CASSLAQGSSAGTDTQYF. The CDR3 coding sequence is TGTGCCAGCAGCTTAGCACAGGGCTCTAGCGCCGGCACAGATACGCAGTATTTT.

V is TRBV6-5 and J is TRBJ2-5; TRBD1 or TRBD2 may be the D gene (6 bases each). V gave up 5 bases and J gave up 6 bases, with 16 bases separating them. Germline CDR1 is MNHEY and CDR2 is SVGAGI. This CDR3 is built from 14 residues. The CDR3 loop is CASSPGAWGQTQYF. CDR3 DNA: TGTGCCAGCAGTCCGGGGGCGTGGGGACAGACCCAGTACTTC.

CDR3 protein: CASSEGGAVNEQFF. CDR3 DNA: TGTGCCAGCAGCGAGGGTGGGGCAGTAAATGAGCAGTTCTTC. The chain uses TRBV5-4 and TRBJ2-1; tentatively, D is TRBD1 or TRBD2 (5 bases each). The CDR3 consists of 14 residues. Germline assignment: CDR1 SGHNT and CDR2 YYREEE (reference sequence). V lost 4 bases and J 7 bases, leaving 15 bases between the germline ends.